These 2 T cell receptor beta chains came from one sample sequenced in a study of blood T cell repertoires in COVID-19. Some clones are missing from TCRdb's copy, which holds only in-frame ones; the method was immunoSEQ multiplex PCR. The sample has roughly 230,000 clones, around four fifths seen once. What was sequenced was peripheral blood. The receptors were sampled from a woman in her fifties or sixties with active or convalescent COVID-19.

V usage is TRBV5-1 and J usage is TRBJ2-1; the D gene is possibly TRBD2 (5 bases). CDR3 length: 13 amino acids. Germline V CDR1 and CDR2: SGHRS, YFSETQ. Trimming removed 4 bases at V and 8 bases at J, with 13 bases between. CDR3 loop: CASSQLEPDEQFF. The CDR3 DNA reads as TGCGCCAGCAGCCAACTAGAGCCAGATGAGCAGTTCTTC. The full variable domain, with the rest looked up from reference TRBV5-1 and TRBJ2-1, is KAGVTQTPRYLIKTRGQQVTLSCSPISGHRSVSWYQQTPGQGLQFLFEYFSETQRNKGNFPGRFSGRQFSNSRSEMNVSTLELGDSALYLCASSQLEPDEQFFGPGTRLTVL.

The chain links TRBV27 to TRBJ2-7; the match to TRBD1 covers 10 bases. The CDR3 extends over 15 amino acids. The V segment lost 5 bases and the J segment 4 bases; nucleotides outside the gene matches: 8. The germline CDR1 and CDR2 sequences are MNHEY and SMNVEV (reference sequence). The CDR3 DNA sequence: TGTGCCAGCAGTCAAAAGACAGGGGGCTTTTACGAGCAGTACGTC. This gives the protein CASSQKTGGFYEQYV.